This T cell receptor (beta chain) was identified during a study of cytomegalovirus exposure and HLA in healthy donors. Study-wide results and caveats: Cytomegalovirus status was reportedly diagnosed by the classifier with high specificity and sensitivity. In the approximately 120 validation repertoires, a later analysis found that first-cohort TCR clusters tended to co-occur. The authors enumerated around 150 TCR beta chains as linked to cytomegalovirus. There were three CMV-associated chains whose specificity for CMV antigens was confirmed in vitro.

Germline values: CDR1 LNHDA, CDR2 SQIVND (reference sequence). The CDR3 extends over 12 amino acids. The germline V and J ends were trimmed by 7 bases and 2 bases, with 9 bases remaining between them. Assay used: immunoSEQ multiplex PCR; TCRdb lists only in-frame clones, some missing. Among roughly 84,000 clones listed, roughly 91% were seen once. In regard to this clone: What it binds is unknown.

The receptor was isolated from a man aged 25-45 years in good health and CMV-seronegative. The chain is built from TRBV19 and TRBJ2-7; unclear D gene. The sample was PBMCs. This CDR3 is CASTGDTYEQYF. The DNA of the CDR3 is TGTGCCAGTACCGGTGACACCTACGAGCAGTACTTC.